This T cell receptor (beta chain) is from a study of blood T cell repertoires in COVID-19. Study-wide background: Specimens from acute and convalescent COVID-19 originated in the United States, Italy and Spain. T cells, B-cell-depleted T cells, or PBMCs supplied cDNA or gDNA.

Authors' analysis steps: Scientists estimated how many nucleated cells there were by amplifying reference gene primers. Some clones are missing from TCRdb's copy, which holds only in-frame ones; the method was immunoSEQ multiplex PCR. The DNA was the basis for D and trimming; V, J and clone size are from that table. There are about 100,000 clones in the sample; 75% to 90% occur only once, and 1.5% to 2% lies in the top ten. V gave up 7 bases and J gave up 6 bases; unmatched junction bases: 13. Germline-derived CDR1 and CDR2 are MDHEN and SYDVKM. The CDR3 runs to 15 residues. The V gene is TRBV28, the J gene TRBJ1-2; 8 nucleotides align to TRBD1. The specimen sequenced was peripheral blood. This receptor was identified in a woman in her 70s with active or convalescent COVID-19. The CDR3 bases are TGTGCCAGCACGCAGTGGGCAGGGGGCATGGATGGCTACACCTTC. This codes for CASTQWAGGMDGYTF.